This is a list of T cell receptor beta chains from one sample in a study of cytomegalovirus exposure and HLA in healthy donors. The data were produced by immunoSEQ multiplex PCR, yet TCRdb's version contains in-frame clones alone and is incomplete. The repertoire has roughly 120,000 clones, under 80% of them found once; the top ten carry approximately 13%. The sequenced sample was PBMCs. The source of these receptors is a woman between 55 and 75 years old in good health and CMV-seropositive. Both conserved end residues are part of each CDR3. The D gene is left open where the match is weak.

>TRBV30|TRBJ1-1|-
TGTGCCTGGAGCTTGGGGGCCGGGAACACTGAAGCTTTCTTT
CAWSLGAGNTEAFF
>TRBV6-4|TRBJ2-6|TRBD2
TGTGCCAGCAGTCCCCTAGCGGAGTCGGGGGCCAACGTCCTGACTTTC
CASSPLAESGANVLTF
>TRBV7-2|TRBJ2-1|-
TGTGCCAGCAGCTTAGGTACTAGCTCCTACAATGAGCAGTTCTTC
CASSLGTSSYNEQFF
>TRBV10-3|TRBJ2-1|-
TGTGCCATCAGTGGACAGCCAGATACACCCAATGAGCAGTTCTTC
CAISGQPDTPNEQFF
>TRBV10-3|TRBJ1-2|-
TGTGCCATCAGGACGACAGCTAACTATGGCTACACCTTC
CAIRTTANYGYTF
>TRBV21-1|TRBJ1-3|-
TGTGCCAGCAACGACAAGGCCGGGGGTCTGAGAAACACCATATATTTT
CASNDKAGGLRNTIYF
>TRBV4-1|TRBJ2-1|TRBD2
TGCGCCAGCAGCCAACCATTGACTAGCGTAACTTACAATGAGCAGTTCTTC
CASSQPLTSVTYNEQFF
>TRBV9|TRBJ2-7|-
TGTGCCAGCAGCCCCCCGGAGGGCTCCTACGAGCAGTACTTC
CASSPPEGSYEQYF
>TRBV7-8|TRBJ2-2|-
TGTGCCAGCAGCCTGAACAGGGTCAGGAACACCGGGGAGCTGTTTTTT
CASSLNRVRNTGELFF
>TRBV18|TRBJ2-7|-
TGTGCCAGCTCACTCCGATACCAGACAAGCATCTCCTACGAGCAGTACTTC
CASSLRYQTSISYEQYF